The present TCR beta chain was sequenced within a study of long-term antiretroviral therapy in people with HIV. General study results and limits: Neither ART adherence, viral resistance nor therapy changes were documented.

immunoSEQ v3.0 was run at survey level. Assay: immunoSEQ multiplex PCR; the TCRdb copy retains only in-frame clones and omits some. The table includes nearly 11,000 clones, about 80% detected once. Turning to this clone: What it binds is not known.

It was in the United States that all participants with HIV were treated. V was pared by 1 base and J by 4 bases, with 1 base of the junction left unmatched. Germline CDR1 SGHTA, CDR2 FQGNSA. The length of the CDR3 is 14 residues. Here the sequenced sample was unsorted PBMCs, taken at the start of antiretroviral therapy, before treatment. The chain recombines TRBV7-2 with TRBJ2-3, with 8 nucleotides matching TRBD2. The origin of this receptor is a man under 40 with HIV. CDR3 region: CASSLGAGADTQYF. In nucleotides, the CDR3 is TGTGCCAGCAGCTTAGGAGCGGGGGCAGATACGCAGTATTTT. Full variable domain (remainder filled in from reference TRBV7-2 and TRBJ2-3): GAGVSQSPSNKVTEKGKDVELRCDPISGHTALYWYRQSLGQGLEFLIYFQGNSAPDKSGLPSDRFSAERTGGSVSTLTIQRTQQEDSAVYLCASSLGAGADTQYFGPGTRLTVL.